Reported below is one T cell receptor beta chain. What antigen it recognizes has not been identified. Base qualities are not at hand, and no much larger clone is one base apart. The entire amount of isolated RNA was reverse transcribed using the High Capacity cDNA Reverse Transcription Kit, so the sequenced TCRB transcripts were expressed ones. Deep immunoSEQ sequencing was applied to naive, central memory and regulatory T cell samples, giving an average of roughly 3.6 million total reads per sample. Sorted cells were lysed in RLT buffer, and RNA was extracted using DNase-treated RNeasy Micro or Mini kits according to cell number. To prevent cross-contamination, every cell subset was processed on its own, while patient and healthy donor samples were processed together. The immunoSEQ multiplex PCR was used to amplify TCRB sequences from cDNA, yielding 87-bp fragments that span the CDR3 region. Amplicons were sequenced on the Illumina HiSeq platform. The original methods were these. Synthetic template baselines were used to correct PCR bias computationally, reads within Hamming distance 2 were collapsed, and singletons that could not be merged were discarded. Reads were aligned to IMGT to assign V, D and J genes, CDR3 length, and insertions or deletions at six rearrangement sites. Within each subset, clonotype counts were normalized to the number of sorted cells before true diversity and Gini coefficients were calculated with the tcR R package. Repertoire sharing was quantified using the overlap coefficient calculated on TCRB nucleotide sequences. Out-of-frame TCRB sequences from naive cells were analyzed as a proxy for the pre-selection repertoire. TCRdb took over this immuneACCESS table, retaining in-frame rearrangements with V and J assigned. Such tables are incomplete; in checked studies, under half of the missing clones stem from an unresolved V gene, and the remainder is unexplained. For V, J and clone size, that table is used; D and trimming come from the DNA. Present in this sample are a few hundred thousand clones, about 11% of which were seen just once. In total, the top ten clones hold roughly 0.014% of the sample.

The data were taken from a study of beta chain features in type 1 diabetes (dated by TCRdb to the late 2010s). For context, the study as a whole: Patients and healthy donors did not differ in mean age, gender distribution, total cell number or subset yield. Across all samples, some 110,000,000 sorted cells were examined, and cell number per subset correlated strongly with RNA yield. In the study, recently diagnosed type 1 diabetes patients and matched healthy donors were compared on the TCRB repertoires of their sorted circulating CD4+ T cell subsets. Regulatory and stem cell-like memory subsets were isolated from only 8 patients and about eight healthy donors, whereas naive and central memory subsets came from all 30 or so donors. The full study reports these points: Only small numbers of individuals were included in the HLA sub-analyses, which left unresolved whether HLA type had any influence on TCRB rearrangement. Sequencing cDNA rather than genomic DNA could over-represent highly expressing activated cells, although activation and CD3 levels did not differ between groups. Shorter templates might have been favored by PCR, but patient and control samples were amplified and corrected together, so both groups would have been affected equally by any skew. At VDJ recombination sites, patients with type 1 diabetes made fewer insertions and deleted more nucleotides, a pattern implying thymic rearrangement abnormalities. A moderate but significant shortening of TCRB CDR3 length was observed in type 1 diabetes patients in all four CD4+ subsets. Naive, central memory and regulatory TCRB repertoires appeared to be more similar among patients than among healthy donors.

A single peripheral blood draw of around 100 mL on average was collected from each donor into heparinised tubes. Using a panel that included CD45RO, CCR7, CD25, CD127, CD95 and CD27, naive, central memory, regulatory and stem cell-like memory CD4+ T cells were sorted on a BD FACSAria II. All sorted populations exceeded 95% purity. PBMCs were isolated immediately by Lymphoprep density gradient centrifugation and stained directly without culture. So that batch effects would be minimized, each experiment stained and sorted samples in pairs, pairing one healthy donor with one patient. The receptor's source is a woman aged 25 to 39 in good health. Input material: naive CD4+ T cells from blood. The sample's cell subset or site label, in plain terms: true naive CD4+ T cells.

CDR3 sequence: CASSQGLASDTQYF. The sequenced DNA is TGTGCCAGCAGCCAGGGACTAGCGTCCGATACGCAGTATTTT. The sequence joins TRBV11-3 to TRBJ2-3, with TRBD2 matching 10 junction bases. Sequences SGHNT (CDR1) and YENEEA (CDR2) are obtained from the germline V gene. V loses 5 bases at its end and J loses 6 bases; junction bases beyond the gene matches: 5. Spanning cysteine to phenylalanine, the CDR3 consists of 14 amino acids. CDR3 DNA is the only sequence kept; it has 42 bases, read in frame from the first base.